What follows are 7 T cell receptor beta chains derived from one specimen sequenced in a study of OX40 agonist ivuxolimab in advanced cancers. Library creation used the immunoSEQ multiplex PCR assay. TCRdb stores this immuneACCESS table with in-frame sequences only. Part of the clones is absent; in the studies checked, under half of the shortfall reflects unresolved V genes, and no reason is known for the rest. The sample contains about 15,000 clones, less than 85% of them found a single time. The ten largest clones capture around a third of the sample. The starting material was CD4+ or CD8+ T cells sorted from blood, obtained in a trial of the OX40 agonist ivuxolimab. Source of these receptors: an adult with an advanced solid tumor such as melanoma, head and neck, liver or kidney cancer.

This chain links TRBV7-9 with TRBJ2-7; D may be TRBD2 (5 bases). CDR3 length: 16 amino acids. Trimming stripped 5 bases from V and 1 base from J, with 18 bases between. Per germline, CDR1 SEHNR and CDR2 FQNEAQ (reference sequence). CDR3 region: CASSPREDWVSYEQYF. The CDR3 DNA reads TGTGCCAGCAGCCCCCGAGAGGACTGGGTATCCTACGAGCAGTACTTC.

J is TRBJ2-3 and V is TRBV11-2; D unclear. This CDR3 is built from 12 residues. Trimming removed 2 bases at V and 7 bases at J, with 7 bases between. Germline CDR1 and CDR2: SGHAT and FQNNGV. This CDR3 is CASSLIVNTQYF. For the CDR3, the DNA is TGTGCCAGCAGCTTAATTGTCAATACGCAGTATTTT.

The CDR3, as DNA: TGTGCCAGCAGCCCCTACTCTGGAAACACCATATATTTT. Translation: CASSPYSGNTIYF. The V and J genes are TRBV7-3 and TRBJ1-3, with no clear D. V lost 5 bases and J lost 0, with 5 bases in between. The V gene's germline CDR1 is SGHTA and CDR2 FQGTGA. CDR3 length: 13 residues.

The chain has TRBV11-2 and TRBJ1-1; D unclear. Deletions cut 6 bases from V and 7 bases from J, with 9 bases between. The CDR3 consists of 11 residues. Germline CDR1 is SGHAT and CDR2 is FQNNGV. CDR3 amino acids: CASRDTVEAFF. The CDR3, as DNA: TGTGCCAGCAGAGATACTGTTGAAGCTTTCTTT.

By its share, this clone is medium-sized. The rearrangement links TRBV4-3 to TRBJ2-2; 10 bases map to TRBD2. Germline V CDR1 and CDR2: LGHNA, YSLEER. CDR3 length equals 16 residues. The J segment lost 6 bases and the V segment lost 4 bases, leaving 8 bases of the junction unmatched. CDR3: CASSPFLAGVSGELFF. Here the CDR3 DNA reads TGCGCCAGCAGCCCTTTCCTAGCGGGAGTGTCCGGGGAGCTGTTTTTT.

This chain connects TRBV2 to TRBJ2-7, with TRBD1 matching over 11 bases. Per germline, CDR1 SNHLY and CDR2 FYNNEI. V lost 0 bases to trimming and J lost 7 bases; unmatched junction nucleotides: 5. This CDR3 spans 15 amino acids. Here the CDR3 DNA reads TGTGCCAGCAGTGAAGCGGGGACAGGGGGTTATGAGCAGTACTTC. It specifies CASSEAGTGGYEQYF. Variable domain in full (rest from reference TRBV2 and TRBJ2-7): EPEVTQTPSHQVTQMGQEVILRCVPISNHLYFYWYRQILGQKVEFLVSFYNNEISEKSEIFDDQFSVERPDGSNFTLKIRSTKLEDSAMYFCASSEAGTGGYEQYFGPGTRLTVT.

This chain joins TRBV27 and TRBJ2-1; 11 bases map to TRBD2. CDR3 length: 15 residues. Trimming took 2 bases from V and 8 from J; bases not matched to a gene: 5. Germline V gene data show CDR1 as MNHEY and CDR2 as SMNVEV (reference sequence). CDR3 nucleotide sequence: TGTGCCAGCAGTTTAGGGCTAGCGGGGGGAGATGAGCAGTTCTTC. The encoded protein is CASSLGLAGGDEQFF.